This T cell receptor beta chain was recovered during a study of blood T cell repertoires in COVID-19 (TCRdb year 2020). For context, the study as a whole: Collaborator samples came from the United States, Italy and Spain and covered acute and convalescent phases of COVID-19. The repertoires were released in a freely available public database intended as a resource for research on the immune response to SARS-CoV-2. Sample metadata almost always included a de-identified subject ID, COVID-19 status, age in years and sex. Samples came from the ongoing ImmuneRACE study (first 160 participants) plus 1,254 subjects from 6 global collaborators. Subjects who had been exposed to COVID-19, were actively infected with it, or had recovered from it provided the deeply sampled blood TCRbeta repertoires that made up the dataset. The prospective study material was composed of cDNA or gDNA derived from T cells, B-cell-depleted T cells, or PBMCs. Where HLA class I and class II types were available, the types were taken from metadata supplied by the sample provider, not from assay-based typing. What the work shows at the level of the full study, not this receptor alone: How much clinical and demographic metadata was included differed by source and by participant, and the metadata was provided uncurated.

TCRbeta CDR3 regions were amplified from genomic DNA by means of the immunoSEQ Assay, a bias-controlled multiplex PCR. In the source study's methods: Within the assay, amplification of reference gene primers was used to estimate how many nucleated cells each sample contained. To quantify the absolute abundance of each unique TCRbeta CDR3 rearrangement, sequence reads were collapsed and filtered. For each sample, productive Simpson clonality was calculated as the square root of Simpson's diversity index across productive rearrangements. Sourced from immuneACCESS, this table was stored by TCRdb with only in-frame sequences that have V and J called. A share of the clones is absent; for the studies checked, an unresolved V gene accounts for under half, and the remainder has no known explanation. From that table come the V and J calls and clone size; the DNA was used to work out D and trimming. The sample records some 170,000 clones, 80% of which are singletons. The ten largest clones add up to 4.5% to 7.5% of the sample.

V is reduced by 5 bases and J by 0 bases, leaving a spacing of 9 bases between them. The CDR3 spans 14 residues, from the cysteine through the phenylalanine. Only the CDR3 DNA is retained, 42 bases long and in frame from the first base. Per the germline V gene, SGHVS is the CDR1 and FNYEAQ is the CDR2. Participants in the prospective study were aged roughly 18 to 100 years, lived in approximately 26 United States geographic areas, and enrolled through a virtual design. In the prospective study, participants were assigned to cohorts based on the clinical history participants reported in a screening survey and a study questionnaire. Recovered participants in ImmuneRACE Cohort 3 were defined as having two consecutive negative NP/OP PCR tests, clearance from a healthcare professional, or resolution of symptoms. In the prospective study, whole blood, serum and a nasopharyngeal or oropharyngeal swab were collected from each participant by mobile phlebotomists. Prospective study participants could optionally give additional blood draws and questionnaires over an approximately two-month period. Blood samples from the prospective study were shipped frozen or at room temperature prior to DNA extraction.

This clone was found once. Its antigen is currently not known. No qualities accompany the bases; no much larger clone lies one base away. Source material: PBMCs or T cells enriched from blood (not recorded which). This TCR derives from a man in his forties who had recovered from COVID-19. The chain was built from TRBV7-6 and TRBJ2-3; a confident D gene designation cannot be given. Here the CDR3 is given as CASSPQSSTDTQYF. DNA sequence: TGTGCCAGCAGCCCACAGTCTAGCACAGATACGCAGTATTTT. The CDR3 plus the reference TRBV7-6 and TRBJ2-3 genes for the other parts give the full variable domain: GAGVSQSPRYKVTKRGQDVALRCDPISGHVSLYWYRQALGQGPEFLTYFNYEAQQDKSGLPNDRFSAERPEGSISTLTIQRTEQRDSAMYRCASSPQSSTDTQYFGPGTRLTVL.